This is a list of T cell receptor beta chains from one sample in a study of T-cell reconstitution after alpha-beta-depleted transplantation in children. TCRdb independently ran MiXCR on the PCR reads; one entry per CDR3 protein. The sample yields about 830,000 distinct CDR3 sequences, 15% to 20% seen once. Material: PBMCs, mostly from graft donor cells, obtained 360 days after TCRalphabeta/CD19-depleted stem cell transplant. These receptor sequences come from a male patient under 18 who had a stem cell transplant for acute lymphoblastic leukemia, so the T cells may come from the graft donor. CDR3s include the opening cysteine and the closing phenylalanine or tryptophan. The D gene is left open where the match is weak. Only some rows state a clone size, as once, few, many or a class for expanded clones.

v_gene,j_gene,d_gene,abundance,CDR3nt,CDR3aa
TRBV12-3/TRBV12-4,TRBJ2-3,NA,many,TGTGCCAGCAGTTCCATGGACAGTACCGGCACAGATACGCAGTATTTT,CASSSMDSTGTDTQYF
TRBV6-1,TRBJ2-7,NA,many,TGTGCCAGCAGCACGATCTTAGGGACACGCGTTACCTACGAGCAGTACTTC,CASSTILGTRVTYEQYF
TRBV5-6,TRBJ2-1,NA,many,TGTGCCAGCAGCTTGAAGTCAATCGTCTCCTACAATGAGCAGTTCTTC,CASSLKSIVSYNEQFF
TRBV12-3/TRBV12-4,TRBJ1-5,NA,NA,TGTGCCAGCAGTTTGGACGGGCGGGGTCAGCCCCAGCATTTT,CASSLDGRGQPQHF
TRBV3-1,TRBJ2-5,NA,NA,TGTGCCAGCAGCCAAGGGGGCCCCCGGGTCTGGGAGACCCAGTACTTC,CASSQGGPRVWETQYF
TRBV20-1,TRBJ2-7,TRBD2,NA,TGCAGTGCTCGCGGACTAGTTCCCTACGAGCAGTACTTC,CSARGLVPYEQYF
TRBV27,TRBJ2-1,TRBD1,NA,TGTGCCAGCAGTCAGCTGACAGGGGTTCCCAATGAGCAGTTCTTC,CASSQLTGVPNEQFF
TRBV9,TRBJ2-1,TRBD2,NA,TGTGCCAGCAGCGGACGACTAGCGGGCTATTCCTACAATGAGCAGTTCTTC,CASSGRLAGYSYNEQFF
TRBV11-2,TRBJ2-1,NA,NA,TGTGCCAGCAGCTTAGAACTAGCCACCTACAATGAGCAGTTCTTC,CASSLELATYNEQFF
TRBV19,TRBJ1-2,NA,few,TGTGCCAGTACCCTGGGAGGGGTCGATGGCTACACCTTC,CASTLGGVDGYTF
TRBV7-6,TRBJ1-1,NA,NA,TGTGCCAGCAGCTCCCCCGGGGGATATAACACTGAAGCTTTCTTT,CASSSPGGYNTEAFF
TRBV12-3/TRBV12-4,TRBJ2-1,NA,NA,TGTGCCAGCACCCCGGACAGCTCCTACAATGAGCAGTTCTTC,CASTPDSSYNEQFF
TRBV10-3,TRBJ2-2,NA,few,TGTGCCATCAGTGAAGGAAAAGGGCTGGATCTGACCGGGGAGCTGTTTTTT,CAISEGKGLDLTGELFF
TRBV29-1,TRBJ2-3,NA,few,TGCAGCCCCAGTCGTATAGGGCCCGGCACAGATACGCAGTATTTT,CSPSRIGPGTDTQYF
TRBV20-1,TRBJ1-4,NA,few,TGCAGTGCTAGGAGTCCAGGTCTCAAACTGTTTTTT,CSARSPGLKLFF
TRBV11-1,TRBJ2-5,TRBD2,NA,TGTGCCAGCAGCTTAGCTTCCCTAGCGGGAGATTTGCGCCAGTCAGAGACCCAGTACTTC,CASSLASLAGDLRQSETQYF